This T cell receptor beta chain was sequenced during a study of blood T cell repertoires in COVID-19. Looking at the study overall: The study drew acute and convalescent COVID-19 samples from the United States, Italy and Spain. In each case, the material was cDNA or gDNA derived from T cells, B-cell-depleted T cells, or PBMCs.

The CDR3 extends over 16 amino acids. Per the germline V gene, CDR1 is SGHNT and CDR2 is YYREEE (reference sequence). J lost 0 bases, V lost 1 base, and 2 bases had no gene match. Clones were sequenced by immunoSEQ multiplex PCR, and TCRdb holds only the in-frame ones, with some missing. The table lists fewer than 250,000 clones, less than 90% of them singletons. Membership in each cohort depended on participant-reported clinical history. In Cohort 3, a recovered donor had either two negative PCRs, clearance, or symptom resolution. Sequenced sample: PBMCs or T cells enriched from blood (not recorded which). This clonotype was sampled from a woman in her thirties or forties who had recovered from COVID-19. V gene TRBV5-4 combines with J gene TRBJ2-2; 8 nucleotides align to TRBD2. The CDR3 region is CASSLRGGPNTGELFF. Here the CDR3 DNA reads TGTGCCAGCAGCTTGCGGGGGGGGCCGAACACCGGGGAGCTGTTTTTT.